This T cell receptor (beta chain) stems from a study of T cell responses to AZD1222 COVID-19 vaccine. Whole-study results and caveats: Spike as a whole was targeted by vaccine-associated CD4 TCRs, dominant at 160-218 and 743-854.

As for this clone: Its antigen remains unknown.

The method was immunoSEQ multiplex PCR; TCRdb's version includes in-frame clones alone and lacks a portion of them. The sample lists approximately 140,000 clones; roughly 92% were seen once. Here the sequenced sample was peripheral blood, taken on day 0 of AZD1222 vaccination. The TCR sequence derives from an adult in good health.

CDR3 protein: CASSFYNRQKLFF. The CDR3 nucleotides are TGTGCCAGCAGTTTTTATAACAGACAAAAACTGTTTTTT. This chain connects TRBV28 to TRBJ1-4, with D hard to call. Trimming cost V 3 bases and J 9 bases, with 11 bases left between them. Germline CDR1 is MDHEN and CDR2 is SYDVKM. The CDR3 is made up of 13 amino acids. The full variable domain, rest sourced from reference TRBV28 and TRBJ1-4, is DVKVTQSSRYLVKRTGEKVFLECVQDMDHENMFWYRQDPGLGLRLIYFSYDVKMKEKGDIPEGYSVSREKKERFSLILESASTNQTSMYLCASSFYNRQKLFFGSGTQLSVL.